What follows are 18 T cell receptor beta chains derived from one specimen sequenced in a study of shared clonotypes between healthy human individuals. Method: immunoSEQ multiplex PCR; TCRdb's copy keeps in-frame clones and lacks some. The sample lists about 380,000 clones; approximately 97% were seen once. Sequencing used memory CD8+ T cells sorted from blood. The subset: CD45RO+ cells pooled with CCR7-negative TemRA cells. The receptors shown here come from a man aged 25-45 years in good health.

This CDR3 reads CASSFNSPNRDRVYTGELFF. For the CDR3, the DNA is TGTGCCAGCAGCTTCAATAGCCCGAACCGGGACAGGGTCTACACCGGGGAGCTGTTTTTT. The V and J genes are TRBV21-1 and TRBJ2-2; TRBD1 reflects the table's D call only, with no check against the DNA. TRBV21-1 is a documented pseudogene. CDR3 length: 20 amino acids.

The chain joins TRBV7-9 to TRBJ1-3; 7 positions agree with TRBD1. Germline CDR1 reads SEHNR; CDR2 reads FQNEAQ (reference sequence). The V gene end was trimmed by 5 bases and the J gene end by 2 bases; junction bases not matched to a gene: 3. The CDR3 is 14 residues long. CDR3 in DNA: TGTGCCAGCAGCACCGACAGGGCTGGAAACACCATATATTTT. Encoded protein: CASSTDRAGNTIYF.

The chain uses TRBV20-1 and TRBJ2-1, with unresolved D. Germline assignment: CDR1 DFQATT and CDR2 SNEGSKA (reference sequence). Trimming took 3 bases from V and 6 from J, leaving 6 bases between them. The CDR3 extends over 11 amino acids. The CDR3 DNA follows: TGCAGTGCTAGTGAAACCAATGAGCAGTTCTTC. It encodes CSASETNEQFF.

The V call is TRBV28, the J call TRBJ2-1; D might be TRBD2 (6 bases). Deletions cut 3 bases from V and 6 bases from J, with 12 bases between. Germline loops: CDR1 MDHEN, CDR2 SYDVKM. The CDR3 runs to 14 residues. This chain's CDR3 is CASSLSGGANEQFF. The CDR3, as DNA: TGTGCCAGCAGTTTGTCTGGCGGGGCCAATGAGCAGTTCTTC.

The rearrangement joins TRBV11-2 to TRBJ2-1; 13 nucleotides align to TRBD2. In germline, CDR1 is SGHAT, CDR2 FQNNGV. This CDR3 comprises 17 residues. The J segment lost 5 bases and the V segment lost 7 bases, leaving 11 bases of the junction unmatched. In nucleotides, the CDR3 is TGTGCCAGCACCCCCCGACTAGCGGGAGGACATGACAATGAGCAGTTCTTC. Amino acids: CASTPRLAGGHDNEQFF.

The V call is TRBV4-1, the J call TRBJ2-3, with 8 bases aligning to TRBD2. Germline CDR1 is MGHRA and CDR2 is YSYEKL. V dropped 1 base and J dropped 4; count of bases not matched to a gene: 4. This CDR3 is 15 amino acids long. In DNA, the CDR3 is TGCGCCAGCAGCCAAGGGACTAGCAAGTCAGATACGCAGTATTTT. Translating it yields CASSQGTSKSDTQYF.

The chain couples TRBV28 to TRBJ2-1; D is unresolved. The CDR3 contains 15 residues. Trimming pared 3 bases from V and 0 bases from J, leaving 9 bases between. Germline V CDR1 and CDR2: MDHEN, SYDVKM. For the CDR3, the DNA is TGTGCCAGCAGTTTTAAAATGGGCTCCTACAATGAGCAGTTCTTC. Protein product: CASSFKMGSYNEQFF.

V is TRBV28 and J is TRBJ2-5; 8 bases agree with TRBD2. Germline CDR1 and CDR2: MDHEN and SYDVKM. This CDR3 region has 14 residues. Unmatched junction bases numbered 4, after V lost 6 bases and J lost 1 base. CDR3 amino acids: CASRTSGSQETQYF. In nucleotides, the CDR3 is TGTGCCAGCAGAACAAGCGGGAGCCAAGAGACCCAGTACTTC.

V usage is TRBV13 and J usage is TRBJ2-4; the D is unclear. Trimming left V 1 base short and J 1 base short, with 11 bases between. Germline CDR1 and CDR2: PRHDT and FYEKMQ (reference sequence). The CDR3 length is 16 residues. The CDR3 protein is CASSLAGAGAKNIQYF. In nucleotides, the CDR3 is TGTGCCAGCAGCTTAGCCGGAGCCGGTGCCAAAAACATTCAGTACTTC.

V usage is TRBV28 and J usage is TRBJ2-6, with D uncertain. Between the trimmed V and J ends, which lost 11 bases and 1 base, there was a span of 9 bases. The germline CDR1 and CDR2 sequences are MDHEN and SYDVKM. This CDR3 region has 13 residues. The CDR3, as DNA: TGTGCCGTGAAGGTATCTGGGGCCAACGTCCTGACTTTC. Protein: CAVKVSGANVLTF. Based on the CDR3 plus reference TRBV28 and TRBJ2-6, the full variable domain is DVKVTQSSRYLVKRTGEKVFLECVQDMDHENMFWYRQDPGLGLRLIYFSYDVKMKEKGDIPEGYSVSREKKERFSLILESASTNQTSMYLCAVKVSGANVLTFGAGSRLTVL.

The chain employs TRBV5-1 and TRBJ2-3, with 7 nucleotides matching TRBD2. Trimming took 4 bases from V and 0 from J; bases not matched to a gene: 14. From germline, CDR1 is SGHRS and CDR2 YFSETQ. The CDR3 spans 18 residues. The CDR3 coding sequence is TGCGCCAGCAGCCCCCGGGACTATCCGGCTTTTAGCACAGATACGCAGTATTTT. Encoded protein: CASSPRDYPAFSTDTQYF.

This sequence joins TRBV27 and TRBJ1-3; D is possibly TRBD1 (6 bases). The CDR3 has 15 amino acids. Between the trimmed V and J ends, which lost 2 bases and 2 bases, there was a span of 10 bases. The germline V gene has CDR1 MNHEY and CDR2 SMNVEV (reference sequence). CDR3 amino acids: CASSLGGAPGNTIYF. The CDR3 region has the DNA TGTGCCAGCAGTTTAGGGGGCGCCCCTGGAAACACCATATATTTT.

The rearrangement uses TRBV10-3 and TRBJ2-2; D is unclear. Germline V lookup: CDR1 ENHRY, CDR2 SYGVKD. The CDR3 consists of 12 residues. The V gene lost 2 bases and the J gene lost 6 bases, with 4 bases spanning the gap. CDR3 nucleotide sequence: TGTGCCATCAGTGAGGGGGCCGGGGAGCTGTTTTTT. This sequence encodes CAISEGAGELFF.

V and J are TRBV9 and TRBJ1-2; D may be TRBD1 (6 bases). V was pared by 4 bases and J by 4 bases, with 11 bases between. This CDR3 is 13 amino acids long. The germline CDR1 and CDR2 sequences are SGDLS and YYNGEE. For the CDR3, the DNA is TGTGCCAGCAGCCCGCGGGACACCTATGGCTACACCTTC. This gives the protein CASSPRDTYGYTF.

The V call is TRBV27, the J call TRBJ2-7; D possibly corresponds to TRBD1 (5 bases). V was shortened by 4 bases and J by 5 bases, with 9 bases between the two germline ends. Germline CDR1 MNHEY, CDR2 SMNVEV (reference sequence). CDR3 size: 12 residues. The CDR3: CASSSGMNEQYF. Here the CDR3 DNA reads TGTGCCAGCAGTTCAGGGATGAACGAGCAGTACTTC.

The chain recombines TRBV6-1 with TRBJ2-6; D unresolved. The CDR3 totals 15 residues. V was clipped by 0 bases and J by 12 bases, with 15 bases between them. CDR1 and CDR2 (germline): MNHNS, SASEGT. The CDR3 DNA reads TGTGCCAGCAGTGAAGCAGTAGGGCAGGTCCTCGTCCTGACTTTC. Translation: CASSEAVGQVLVLTF.

This clone occurred once. The chain has TRBV11-1 and TRBJ2-7, with a tentative D call TRBD2 (6 bases). Looked up from germline, CDR1 is SGHAT and CDR2 is FQDESV (reference sequence). The CDR3 runs 13 residues. Trimming took 5 bases from V and 4 from J, leaving 12 bases between them. As DNA, the CDR3 is TGTGCCAGCAGCCGAGATGGGGGGTACGAGCAGTACTTC. This gives the protein CASSRDGGYEQYF. Using reference TRBV11-1 and TRBJ2-7 for the parts outside the CDR3, the full variable domain is EAEVAQSPRYKITEKSQAVAFWCDPISGHATLYWYRQILGQGPELLVQFQDESVVDDSQLPKDRFSAERLKGVDSTLKIQPAELGDSAMYLCASSRDGGYEQYFGPGTRLTVT.

The rearrangement uses TRBV9 and TRBJ2-7, with a possible D match to TRBD1 (7 bases). The germline V gene has CDR1 SGDLS and CDR2 YYNGEE. The CDR3 has 15 amino acids. V was clipped by 4 bases and J by 6 bases, with 20 bases between them. CDR3 sequence: CASSRETGRLGEQYF. Here the CDR3 DNA reads TGTGCCAGCAGCCGCGAGACAGGGAGGTTGGGCGAGCAGTACTTC.